These T cell receptor beta chains were read from a single sample in a study of shared clonotypes between healthy human individuals. Method: immunoSEQ multiplex PCR; TCRdb's copy keeps in-frame clones and lacks some. The sample holds 2 million to 2.5 million clones, 95% seen once. The sample taken for sequencing was naive CD4+ T cells sorted from blood. The receptor source for this set is a man aged 18 to 30 in good health. Each CDR3 is given with its conserved first and last residue. Fields, in order: J gene, clone size, D gene, V gene, CDR3 protein, CDR3 DNA. D genes are given only for firm matches. Size values are once, few and many counts, or a class for expanded clones, and some rows have none.

J gene: TRBJ1-1
clone size: NA
D gene: NA
V gene: TRBV19
CDR3 protein: CASRRVEKMNTEAFF
CDR3 DNA: TGTGCCAGTAGGAGAGTTGAGAAAATGAACACTGAAGCTTTCTTT

J gene: TRBJ2-3
clone size: NA
D gene: NA
V gene: TRBV6-5
CDR3 protein: CASSYGSPRATQYF
CDR3 DNA: TGTGCCAGCAGTTACGGGAGCCCCCGTGCTACGCAGTATTTT

J gene: TRBJ2-5
clone size: NA
D gene: TRBD1
V gene: TRBV28
CDR3 protein: CASSPSGRGQETQYF
CDR3 DNA: TGTGCCAGCAGTCCATCGGGCAGGGGGCAAGAGACCCAGTACTTC

J gene: TRBJ1-3
clone size: NA
D gene: NA
V gene: TRBV29-1
CDR3 protein: CSVVSNSGNTIYF
CDR3 DNA: TGCAGCGTTGTGTCTAACTCTGGAAACACCATATATTTT

J gene: TRBJ2-3
clone size: NA
D gene: TRBD1
V gene: TRBV18
CDR3 protein: CASSPRTGGEVVNTQYF
CDR3 DNA: TGTGCCAGCTCACCACGGACAGGGGGCGAAGTTGTTAATACGCAGTATTTT

J gene: TRBJ2-3
clone size: NA
D gene: NA
V gene: TRBV7-2
CDR3 protein: CASSLGRDLNTDTQYF
CDR3 DNA: TGTGCCAGCAGCTTAGGTCGGGACCTTAACACAGATACGCAGTATTTT

J gene: TRBJ2-5
clone size: NA
D gene: TRBD1
V gene: TRBV18
CDR3 protein: CASSPPGQGETQYF
CDR3 DNA: TGTGCCAGCTCACCGCCGGGACAGGGGGAGACCCAGTACTTC

J gene: TRBJ2-3
clone size: NA
D gene: NA
V gene: TRBV5-5
CDR3 protein: CASSLLIAKYTQYF
CDR3 DNA: TGTGCCAGCAGCTTGCTAATAGCGAAGTATACGCAGTATTTT

J gene: TRBJ1-5
clone size: NA
D gene: NA
V gene: TRBV5-4
CDR3 protein: CASSIGGTGNQPQHF
CDR3 DNA: TGTGCCAGCAGCATCGGGGGAACGGGCAATCAGCCCCAGCATTTT

J gene: TRBJ1-6
clone size: NA
D gene: NA
V gene: TRBV13
CDR3 protein: CASCTRGNSPLHF
CDR3 DNA: TGTGCCAGCTGTACGAGGGGGAATTCACCCCTCCACTTT

J gene: TRBJ2-1
clone size: NA
D gene: NA
V gene: TRBV9
CDR3 protein: CASSPRRDTGYNEQFF
CDR3 DNA: TGTGCCAGCAGCCCCAGAAGAGATACTGGGTACAATGAGCAGTTCTTC

J gene: TRBJ1-6
clone size: NA
D gene: TRBD1
V gene: TRBV19
CDR3 protein: CASKEQGDSPLHF
CDR3 DNA: TGTGCCAGTAAAGAACAGGGGGATTCACCCCTCCACTTT

J gene: TRBJ1-5
clone size: NA
D gene: NA
V gene: TRBV18
CDR3 protein: CASSPGLRPEPQHF
CDR3 DNA: TGTGCCAGCTCACCCGGTTTGAGACCCGAGCCCCAGCATTTT

J gene: TRBJ2-6
clone size: NA
D gene: NA
V gene: TRBV9
CDR3 protein: CASSVISGANVLTF
CDR3 DNA: TGTGCCAGCAGCGTGATCTCTGGGGCCAACGTCCTGACTTTC

J gene: TRBJ2-2
clone size: once
D gene: TRBD1
V gene: TRBV11-2
CDR3 protein: CASSLSIPRGLNTGELFF
CDR3 DNA: TGTGCCAGCAGCTTATCGATACCTAGGGGGCTCAACACCGGGGAGCTGTTTTTT

J gene: TRBJ1-3
clone size: NA
D gene: NA
V gene: TRBV30
CDR3 protein: CAYQTGKGYSGNTIYF
CDR3 DNA: TGTGCCTACCAAACAGGGAAAGGATATTCTGGAAACACCATATATTTT

J gene: TRBJ2-7
clone size: NA
D gene: NA
V gene: TRBV18
CDR3 protein: CASSPPGPSYEQYF
CDR3 DNA: TGTGCCAGCTCACCACCGGGGCCCTCCTACGAGCAGTACTTC

J gene: TRBJ2-5
clone size: NA
D gene: NA
V gene: TRBV30
CDR3 protein: CACARGVTLETQYF
CDR3 DNA: TGTGCCTGTGCCAGGGGGGTGACTCTGGAGACCCAGTACTTC

J gene: TRBJ2-7
clone size: NA
D gene: NA
V gene: TRBV5-1
CDR3 protein: CASSLEGRANEQYF
CDR3 DNA: TGCGCCAGCAGCTTGGAGGGCAGGGCTAACGAGCAGTACTTC

J gene: TRBJ2-5
clone size: NA
D gene: TRBD2
V gene: TRBV7-2
CDR3 protein: CASSLIRNYAGGSRETQYF
CDR3 DNA: TGTGCCAGCAGCTTAATACGAAATTACGCGGGAGGGTCGCGGGAGACCCAGTACTTC